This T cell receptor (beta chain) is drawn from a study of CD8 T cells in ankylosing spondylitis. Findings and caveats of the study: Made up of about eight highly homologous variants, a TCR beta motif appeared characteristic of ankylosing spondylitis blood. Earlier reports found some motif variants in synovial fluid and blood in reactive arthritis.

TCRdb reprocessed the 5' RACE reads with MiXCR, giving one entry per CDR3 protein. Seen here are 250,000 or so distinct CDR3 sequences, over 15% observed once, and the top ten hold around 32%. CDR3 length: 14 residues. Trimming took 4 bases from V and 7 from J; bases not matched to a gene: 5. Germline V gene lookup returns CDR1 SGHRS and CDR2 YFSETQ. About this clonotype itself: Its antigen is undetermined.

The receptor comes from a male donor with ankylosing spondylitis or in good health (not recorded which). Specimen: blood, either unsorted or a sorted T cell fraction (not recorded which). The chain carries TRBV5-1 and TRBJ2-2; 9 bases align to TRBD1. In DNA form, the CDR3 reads TGCGCCAGCAGCGGATGGGACAGGGACGGGGAGCTGTTTTTT. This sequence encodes CASSGWDRDGELFF.